The source of this T cell receptor beta chain is a study of T cell changes during pregnancy in multiple sclerosis. Sequenced by immunoSEQ multiplex PCR; TCRdb stores in-frame clones only, minus some. The sample has approximately 130,000 clones, 90% to 98% seen once. The source is a female donor with multiple sclerosis, enrolled in a pregnancy study. This material consisted of peripheral blood, taken after pregnancy.

The CDR3 sequence is CASSYGTGLADTQYF. Here the CDR3 DNA reads TGTGCCAGCAGCTACGGGACAGGGCTAGCAGATACGCAGTATTTT. The chain recombines TRBV7-9 with TRBJ2-3; TRBD1 aligns across 9 bases. V lost 4 bases and J lost 4; bases outside the gene matches: 6. Germline CDR1 reads SEHNR; CDR2 reads FQNEAQ (reference sequence). The CDR3 totals 15 residues.